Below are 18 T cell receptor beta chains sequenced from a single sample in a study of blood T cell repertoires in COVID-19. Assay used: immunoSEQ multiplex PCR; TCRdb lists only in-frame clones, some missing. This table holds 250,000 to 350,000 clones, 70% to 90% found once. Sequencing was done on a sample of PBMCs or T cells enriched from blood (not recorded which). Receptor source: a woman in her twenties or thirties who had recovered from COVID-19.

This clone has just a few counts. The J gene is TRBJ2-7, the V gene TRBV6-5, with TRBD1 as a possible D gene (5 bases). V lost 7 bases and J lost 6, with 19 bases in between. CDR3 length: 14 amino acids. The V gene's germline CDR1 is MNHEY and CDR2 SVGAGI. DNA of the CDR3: TGTGCCAGCATCCCCGCCAGGGCCAAAGGCGAGCAGTACTTC. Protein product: CASIPARAKGEQYF.

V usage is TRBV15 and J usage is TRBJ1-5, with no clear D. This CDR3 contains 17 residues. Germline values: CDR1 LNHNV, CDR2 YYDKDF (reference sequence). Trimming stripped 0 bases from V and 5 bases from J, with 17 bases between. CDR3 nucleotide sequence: TGTGCCACCAGCAGAGATTTGGAGGTGAGAGATTATCAGCCCCAGCATTTT. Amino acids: CATSRDLEVRDYQPQHF.

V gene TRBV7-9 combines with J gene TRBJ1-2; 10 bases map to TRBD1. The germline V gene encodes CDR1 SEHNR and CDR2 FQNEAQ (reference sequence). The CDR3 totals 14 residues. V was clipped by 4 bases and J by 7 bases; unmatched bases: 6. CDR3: CASSSGQGKFGYTF. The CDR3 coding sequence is TGTGCCAGCAGCTCGGGACAGGGGAAATTTGGCTACACCTTC.

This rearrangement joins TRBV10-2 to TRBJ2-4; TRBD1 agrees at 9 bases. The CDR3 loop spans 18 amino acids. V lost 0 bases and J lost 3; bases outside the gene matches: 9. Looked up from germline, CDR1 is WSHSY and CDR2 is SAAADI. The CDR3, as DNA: TGCGCCAGCAGTGAGTCGGGGGCACAGGGGGCTGGCAAAAACATTCAGTACTTC. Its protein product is CASSESGAQGAGKNIQYF.

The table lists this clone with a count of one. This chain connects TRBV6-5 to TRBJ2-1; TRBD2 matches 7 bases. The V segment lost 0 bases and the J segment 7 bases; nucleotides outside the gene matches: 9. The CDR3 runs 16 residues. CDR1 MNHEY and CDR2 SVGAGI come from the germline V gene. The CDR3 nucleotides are TGTGCCAGCAGTTACTCGGTCCTAGCGGTTAGGAATGAGCAGTTCTTC. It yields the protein CASSYSVLAVRNEQFF.

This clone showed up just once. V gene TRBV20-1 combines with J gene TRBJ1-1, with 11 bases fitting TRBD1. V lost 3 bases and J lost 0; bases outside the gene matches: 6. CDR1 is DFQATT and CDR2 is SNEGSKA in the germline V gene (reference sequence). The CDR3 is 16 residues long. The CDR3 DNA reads TGCAGTGCTAGTCTCCCGGGACAGGGGGTGAACACTGAAGCTTTCTTT. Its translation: CSASLPGQGVNTEAFF.

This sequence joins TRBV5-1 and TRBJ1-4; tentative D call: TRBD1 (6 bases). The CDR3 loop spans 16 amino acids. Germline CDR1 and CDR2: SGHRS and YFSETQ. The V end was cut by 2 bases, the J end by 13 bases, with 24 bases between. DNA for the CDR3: TGCGCCAGCAGCTTCTGGGCCAGGGGATCCGAATCGGGACTGTTTTTT. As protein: CASSFWARGSESGLFF.

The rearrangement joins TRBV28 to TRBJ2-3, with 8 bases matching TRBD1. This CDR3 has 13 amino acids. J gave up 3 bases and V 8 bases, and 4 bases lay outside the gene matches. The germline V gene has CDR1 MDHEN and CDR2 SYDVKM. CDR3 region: CASRTGGTDTQYF. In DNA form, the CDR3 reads TGTGCCAGCCGAACAGGGGGGACAGATACGCAGTATTTT.

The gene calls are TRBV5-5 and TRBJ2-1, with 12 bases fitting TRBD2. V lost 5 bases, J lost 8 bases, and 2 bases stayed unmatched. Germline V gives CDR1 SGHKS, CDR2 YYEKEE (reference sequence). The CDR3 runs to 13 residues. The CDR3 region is CASSWTSGDEQFF. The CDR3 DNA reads TGTGCCAGCAGTTGGACTAGCGGGGATGAGCAGTTCTTC. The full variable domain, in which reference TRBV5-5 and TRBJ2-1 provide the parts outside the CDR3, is DAGVTQSPTHLIKTRGQQVTLRCSPISGHKSVSWYQQVLGQGPQFIFQYYEKEERGRGNFPDRFSARQFPNYSSELNVNALLLGDSALYLCASSWTSGDEQFFGPGTRLTVL.

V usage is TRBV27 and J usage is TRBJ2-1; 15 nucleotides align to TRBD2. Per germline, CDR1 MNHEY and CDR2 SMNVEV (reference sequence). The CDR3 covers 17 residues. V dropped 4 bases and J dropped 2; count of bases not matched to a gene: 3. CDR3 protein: CASSWGLAGGAYNEQFF. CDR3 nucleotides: TGTGCCAGCAGTTGGGGACTAGCGGGGGGAGCCTACAATGAGCAGTTCTTC.

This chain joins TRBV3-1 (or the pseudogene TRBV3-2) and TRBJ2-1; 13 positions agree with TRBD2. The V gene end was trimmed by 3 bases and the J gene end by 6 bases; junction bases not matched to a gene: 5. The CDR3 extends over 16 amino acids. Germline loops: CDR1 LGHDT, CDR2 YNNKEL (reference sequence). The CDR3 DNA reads TGTGCCAGCAGCCACCTACTAGCGGGGGGGCCCAATGAGCAGTTCTTC. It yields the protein CASSHLLAGGPNEQFF.

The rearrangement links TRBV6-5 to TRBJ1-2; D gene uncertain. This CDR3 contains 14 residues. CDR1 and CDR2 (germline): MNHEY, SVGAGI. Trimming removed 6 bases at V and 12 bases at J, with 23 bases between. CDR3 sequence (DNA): TGTGCCAGCAGGGTACTGGGCCCGGAAAGGTTGGACACCTTC. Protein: CASRVLGPERLDTF.

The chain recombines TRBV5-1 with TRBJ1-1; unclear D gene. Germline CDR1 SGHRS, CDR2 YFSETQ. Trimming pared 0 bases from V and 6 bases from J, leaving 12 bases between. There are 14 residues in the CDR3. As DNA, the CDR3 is TGCGCCAGCAGCTTGGCGCAGTCGGGAGCTGAAGCTTTCTTT. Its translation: CASSLAQSGAEAFF.

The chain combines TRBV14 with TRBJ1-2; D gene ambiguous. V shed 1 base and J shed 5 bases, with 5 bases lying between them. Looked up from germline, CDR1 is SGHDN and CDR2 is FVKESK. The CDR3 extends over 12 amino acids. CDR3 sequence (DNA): TGTGCCAGCAGCCAAGCAGGTTATGGCTACACCTTC. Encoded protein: CASSQAGYGYTF.

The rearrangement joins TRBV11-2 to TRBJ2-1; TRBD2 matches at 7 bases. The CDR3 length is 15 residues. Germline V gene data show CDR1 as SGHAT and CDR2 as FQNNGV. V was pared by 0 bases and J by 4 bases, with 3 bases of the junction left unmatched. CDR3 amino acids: CASSLEAGDYNEQFF. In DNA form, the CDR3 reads TGTGCCAGCAGCTTAGAGGCGGGGGATTACAATGAGCAGTTCTTC.

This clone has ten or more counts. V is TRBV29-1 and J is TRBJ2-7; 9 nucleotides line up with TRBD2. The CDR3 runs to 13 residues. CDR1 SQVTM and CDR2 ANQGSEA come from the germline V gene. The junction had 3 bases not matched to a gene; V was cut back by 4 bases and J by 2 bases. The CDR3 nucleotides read TGCAGCGTTGGCAGCGGGGGGCCCTACGAGCAGTACTTC. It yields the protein CSVGSGGPYEQYF.

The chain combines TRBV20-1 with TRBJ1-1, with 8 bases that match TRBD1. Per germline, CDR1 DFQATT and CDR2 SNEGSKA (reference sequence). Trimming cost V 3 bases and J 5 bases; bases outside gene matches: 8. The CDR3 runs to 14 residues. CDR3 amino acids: CSASLVTGGTEAFF. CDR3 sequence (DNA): TGCAGTGCTAGTTTGGTCACAGGGGGGACTGAAGCTTTCTTT.

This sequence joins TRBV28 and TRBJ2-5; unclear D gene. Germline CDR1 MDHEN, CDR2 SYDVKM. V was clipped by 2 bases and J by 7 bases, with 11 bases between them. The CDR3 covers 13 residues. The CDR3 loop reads CASSLLGSGTQYF. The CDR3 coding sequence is TGTGCCAGCAGTTTACTAGGATCGGGGACCCAGTACTTC.